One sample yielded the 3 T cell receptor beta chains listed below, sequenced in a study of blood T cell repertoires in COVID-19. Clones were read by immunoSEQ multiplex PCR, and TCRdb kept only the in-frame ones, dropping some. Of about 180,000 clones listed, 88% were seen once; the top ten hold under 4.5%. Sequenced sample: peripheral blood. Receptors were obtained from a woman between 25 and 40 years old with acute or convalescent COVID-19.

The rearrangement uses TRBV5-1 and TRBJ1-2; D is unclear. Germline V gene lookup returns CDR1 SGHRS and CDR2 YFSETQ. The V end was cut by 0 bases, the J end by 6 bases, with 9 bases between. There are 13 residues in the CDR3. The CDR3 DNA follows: TGCGCCAGCAGCTTGGCCGAGATGGATGGCTACACCTTC. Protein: CASSLAEMDGYTF.

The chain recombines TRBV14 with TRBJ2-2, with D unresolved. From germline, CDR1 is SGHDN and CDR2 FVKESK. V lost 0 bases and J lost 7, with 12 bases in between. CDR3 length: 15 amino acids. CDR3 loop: CASSQEKSVRGELFF. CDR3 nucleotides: TGTGCCAGCAGCCAAGAAAAATCGGTTCGCGGGGAGCTGTTTTTT.

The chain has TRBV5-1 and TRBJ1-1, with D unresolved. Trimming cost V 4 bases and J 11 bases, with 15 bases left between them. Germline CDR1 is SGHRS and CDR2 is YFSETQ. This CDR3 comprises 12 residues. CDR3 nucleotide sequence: TGCGCCAGCAGCACGGGATACTATAGCGCTTTCTTT. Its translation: CASSTGYYSAFF.